This record concerns one T cell receptor beta chain sequence. This entry is derived from a study of blood T cell repertoires in COVID-19. About the research overall: In each case, the material was cDNA or gDNA derived from T cells, B-cell-depleted T cells, or PBMCs.

Followed longitudinally, the Seattle patients had been enrolled during active infection. The authors' processing: Amplified reference gene primers provided the basis for estimating nucleated cell counts. The data were produced by immunoSEQ multiplex PCR, yet TCRdb's version contains in-frame clones alone and is incomplete. The DNA gave D and trimming, while V, J and clone size come from that table. The sample includes 150,000 or so clones, around nine tenths of them seen just once. V was cut by 7 bases and J by 2 bases, with 14 bases left in between. The CDR3 length is 15 residues. CDR1 KGHDR and CDR2 SFDVKD come from the germline V gene.

This TCR was recovered from a woman aged 70-85 years with COVID-19, enrolled during active disease. The V and J genes are TRBV24-1 and TRBJ1-5; D is perhaps TRBD1 (5 bases). The sequencing sample was made of peripheral blood. In DNA, the CDR3 is TGTGCCACCAGCCCGGGGGGGGAAGGCAATCAGCCCCAGCATTTT. It specifies CATSPGGEGNQPQHF.